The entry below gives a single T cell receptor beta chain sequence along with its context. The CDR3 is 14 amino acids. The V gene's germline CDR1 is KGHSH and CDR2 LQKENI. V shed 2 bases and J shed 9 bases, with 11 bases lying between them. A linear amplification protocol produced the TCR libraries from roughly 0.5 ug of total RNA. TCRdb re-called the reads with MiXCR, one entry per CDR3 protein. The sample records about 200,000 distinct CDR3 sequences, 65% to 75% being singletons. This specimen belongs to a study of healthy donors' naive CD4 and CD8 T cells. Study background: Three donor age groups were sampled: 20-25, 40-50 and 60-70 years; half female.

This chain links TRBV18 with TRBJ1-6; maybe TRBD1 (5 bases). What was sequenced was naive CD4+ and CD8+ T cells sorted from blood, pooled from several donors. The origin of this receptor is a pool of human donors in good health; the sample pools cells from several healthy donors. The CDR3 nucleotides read TGTGCCAGCTCACCAGGGGGAGCGAGTTCACCCCTCCACTTT. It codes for CASSPGGASSPLHF.